The source of this TCR beta chain is a study of blood T cells in healthy people across ages. Study-level background: Template switching retrieved approximately one barcoded beta molecule for each two T cells.

General study results and limits: No conclusive comparison of naive versus antigen-experienced cells was possible with unsorted PBMCs. Donors of long life had a larger count of naive CD4+ cells and greater diversity than aged donors.

The use of a sample-barcoded 5' primer and a J-beta primer mix characterized a second PCR of about 7 to 12 cycles. TCRdb reprocessed the 5' RACE reads with MiXCR, giving one entry per CDR3 protein. Among 750,000 to 950,000 distinct CDR3 sequences listed, about 27% were seen once. After removal of 0 bases from V and 7 bases from J, the junction contained 8 bases not matched to a gene. The CDR3 is made up of 15 amino acids. CDR1 and CDR2 from the germline V gene are MNHEY and SVGAGI. At least ten counts were recorded for this clonotype. Antigen specificity is unknown. The sample was also reused in another study, on T cells of mothers and their children.

The specimen sequenced was blood. This TCR came from a woman aged 40 to 50 in good health. The gene calls are TRBV6-5 and TRBJ2-7; 8 bases line up with TRBD1. CDR3 DNA: TGTGCCAGCAGTTACTCTGCAGGGGGCTCTAAGGAGCAGTACTTC. Encoded protein: CASSYSAGGSKEQYF.